This T cell receptor (beta chain) was obtained from a study of early T cells in non-severe SARS-CoV-2 infection. As for the study in general: Investigators sequenced bulk RNA drawn from unsorted whole blood, and chains remained unpaired.

Findings and limits, study-wide: Using VDJdb, the matching emphasized anti-spike CD8 responses while missing private and CD4 specificities.

This clonotype was recorded at least ten times. What it recognizes is unknown. Unique molecular identifiers were attached to individual cDNA molecules. MiXCR, applied by TCRdb to the 5' RACE reads, yields one record per CDR3 protein. The data contain about 71,000 distinct CDR3 sequences, around 15% of them seen just once; the ten biggest clones take up roughly an eighth. This TCR was sampled from an adult who was a healthcare worker with PCR-confirmed SARS-CoV-2 infection or an uninfected control (not recorded which). The specimen sequenced was whole blood.

DNA for the CDR3: TGTGCCAGCAGCTTTTTCTCCGGGACCGGGGAGCTGTTTTTT. It codes for CASSFFSGTGELFF. The chain is built from TRBV7-2 and TRBJ2-2; D gene ambiguous. The germline V and J ends were trimmed by 3 bases and 5 bases, with 10 bases remaining between them. Germline assignment: CDR1 SGHTA and CDR2 FQGNSA. CDR3 length: 14 residues.